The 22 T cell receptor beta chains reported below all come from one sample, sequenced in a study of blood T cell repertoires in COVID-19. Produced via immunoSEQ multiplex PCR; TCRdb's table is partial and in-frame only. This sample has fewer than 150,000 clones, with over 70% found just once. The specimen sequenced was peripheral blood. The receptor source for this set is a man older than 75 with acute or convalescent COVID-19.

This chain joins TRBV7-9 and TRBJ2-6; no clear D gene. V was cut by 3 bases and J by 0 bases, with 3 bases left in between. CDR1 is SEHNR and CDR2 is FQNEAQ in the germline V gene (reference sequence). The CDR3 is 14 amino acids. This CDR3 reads CASSFSSGANVLTF. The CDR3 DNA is TGTGCCAGCAGCTTCAGCTCTGGGGCCAACGTCCTGACTTTC.

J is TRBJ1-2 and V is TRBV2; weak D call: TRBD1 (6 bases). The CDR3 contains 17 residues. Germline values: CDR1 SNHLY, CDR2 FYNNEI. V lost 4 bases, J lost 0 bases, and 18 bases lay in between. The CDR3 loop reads CASSGLPGVSANYGYTF. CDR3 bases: TGTGCCAGCAGTGGGCTCCCAGGGGTTTCAGCTAACTATGGCTACACCTTC.

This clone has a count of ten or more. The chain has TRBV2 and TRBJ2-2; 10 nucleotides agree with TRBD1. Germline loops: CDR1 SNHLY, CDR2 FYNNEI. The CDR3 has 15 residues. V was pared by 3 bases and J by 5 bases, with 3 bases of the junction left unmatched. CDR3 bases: TGTGCCAGCAGTGAGGACAGGGGGAAGACCGGGGAGCTGTTTTTT. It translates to CASSEDRGKTGELFF.

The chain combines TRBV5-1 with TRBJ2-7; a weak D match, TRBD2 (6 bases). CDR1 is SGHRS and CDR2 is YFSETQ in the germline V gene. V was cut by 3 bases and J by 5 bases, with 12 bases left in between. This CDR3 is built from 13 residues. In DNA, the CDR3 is TGCGCCAGCAGCTGGAGGGGCCACGACGAGCAGTACTTC. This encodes CASSWRGHDEQYF.

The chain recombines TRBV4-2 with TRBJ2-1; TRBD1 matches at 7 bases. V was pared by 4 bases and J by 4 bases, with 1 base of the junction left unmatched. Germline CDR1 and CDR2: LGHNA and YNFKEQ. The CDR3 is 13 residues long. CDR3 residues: CASSLTGYNEQFF. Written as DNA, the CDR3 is TGTGCCAGCAGCCTGACAGGGTACAATGAGCAGTTCTTC.

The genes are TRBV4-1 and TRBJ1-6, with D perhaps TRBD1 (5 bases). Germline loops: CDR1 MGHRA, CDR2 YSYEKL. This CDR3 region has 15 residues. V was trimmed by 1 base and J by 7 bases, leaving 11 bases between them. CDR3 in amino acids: CASSQASGGNSPLHF. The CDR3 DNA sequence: TGCGCCAGCAGCCAAGCCTCGGGGGGAAATTCACCCCTCCACTTT.

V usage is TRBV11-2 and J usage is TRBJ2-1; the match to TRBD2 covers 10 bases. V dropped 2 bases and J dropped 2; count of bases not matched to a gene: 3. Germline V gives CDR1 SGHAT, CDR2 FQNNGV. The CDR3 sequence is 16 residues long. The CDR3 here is CASSLILAGPYNEQFF. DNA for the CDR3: TGTGCCAGCAGCTTAATACTAGCGGGGCCCTACAATGAGCAGTTCTTC.

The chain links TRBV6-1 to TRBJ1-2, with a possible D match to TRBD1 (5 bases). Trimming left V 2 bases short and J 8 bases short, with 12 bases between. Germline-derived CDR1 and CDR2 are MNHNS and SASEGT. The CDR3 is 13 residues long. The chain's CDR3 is CASSESQGWGYTF. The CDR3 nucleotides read TGTGCCAGCAGTGAAAGTCAGGGATGGGGCTACACCTTC.

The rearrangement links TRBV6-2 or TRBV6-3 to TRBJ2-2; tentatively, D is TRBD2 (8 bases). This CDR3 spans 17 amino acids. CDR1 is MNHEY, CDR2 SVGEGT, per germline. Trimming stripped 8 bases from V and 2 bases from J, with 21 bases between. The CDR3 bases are TGTGCCAGCCGTTCAGGGGGAGCGGGGGTCAACACCGGGGAGCTGTTTTTT. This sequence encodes CASRSGGAGVNTGELFF.

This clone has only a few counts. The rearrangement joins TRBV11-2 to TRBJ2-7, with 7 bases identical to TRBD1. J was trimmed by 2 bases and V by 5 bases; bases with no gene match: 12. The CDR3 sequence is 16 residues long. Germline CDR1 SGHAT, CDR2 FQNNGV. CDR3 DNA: TGTGCCAGCAGCCAGGTCAGGGGGACACGGGCCTACGAGCAGTACTTC. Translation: CASSQVRGTRAYEQYF.

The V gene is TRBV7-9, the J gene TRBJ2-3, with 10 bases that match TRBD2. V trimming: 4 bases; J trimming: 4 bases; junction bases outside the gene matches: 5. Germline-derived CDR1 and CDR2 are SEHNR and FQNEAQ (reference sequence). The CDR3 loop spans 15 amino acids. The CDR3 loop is CASSSAGGKADTQYF. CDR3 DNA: TGTGCCAGCAGCTCAGCGGGGGGGAAAGCAGATACGCAGTATTTT.

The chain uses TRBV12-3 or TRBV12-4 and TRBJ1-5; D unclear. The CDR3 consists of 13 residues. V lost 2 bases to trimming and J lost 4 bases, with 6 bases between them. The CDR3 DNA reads TGTGCCAGCAGTTTACCAGGTAATCAGCCCCAGCATTTT. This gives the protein CASSLPGNQPQHF.

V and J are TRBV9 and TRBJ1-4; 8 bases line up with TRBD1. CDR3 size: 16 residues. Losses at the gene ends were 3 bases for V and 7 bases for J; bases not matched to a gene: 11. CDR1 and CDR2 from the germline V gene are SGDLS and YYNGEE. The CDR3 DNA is TGTGCCAGCAGCGCCCGGAATGGACAGGGTCGTGAAAAACTGTTTTTT. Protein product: CASSARNGQGREKLFF.

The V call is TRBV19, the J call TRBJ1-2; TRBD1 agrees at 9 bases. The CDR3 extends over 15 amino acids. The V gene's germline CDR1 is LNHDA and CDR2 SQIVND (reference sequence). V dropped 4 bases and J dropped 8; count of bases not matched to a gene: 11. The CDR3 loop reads CASSTRDRDPKGYTF. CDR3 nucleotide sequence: TGTGCCAGTAGTACCCGGGACAGGGACCCAAAAGGCTACACCTTC.

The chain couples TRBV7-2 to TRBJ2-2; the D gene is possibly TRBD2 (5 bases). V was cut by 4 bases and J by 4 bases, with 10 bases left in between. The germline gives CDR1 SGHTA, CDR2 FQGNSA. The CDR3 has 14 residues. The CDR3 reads CASSSGLSTGELFF. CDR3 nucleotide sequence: TGTGCCAGCAGCTCCGGACTCTCCACCGGGGAGCTGTTTTTT.

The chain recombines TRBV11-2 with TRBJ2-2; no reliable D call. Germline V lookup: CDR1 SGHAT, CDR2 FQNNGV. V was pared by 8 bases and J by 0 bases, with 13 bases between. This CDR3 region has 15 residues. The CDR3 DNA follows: TGTGCCAGCGGGCCCTTAAAGACGAACACCGGGGAGCTGTTTTTT. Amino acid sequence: CASGPLKTNTGELFF.

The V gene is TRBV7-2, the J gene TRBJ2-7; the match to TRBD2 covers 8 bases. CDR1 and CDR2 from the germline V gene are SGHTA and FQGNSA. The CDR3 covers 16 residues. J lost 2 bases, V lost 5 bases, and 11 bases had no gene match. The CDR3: CASSLQSSGGPYEQYF. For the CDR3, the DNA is TGTGCCAGCAGCCTACAATCCAGCGGGGGACCCTACGAGCAGTACTTC.

The CDR3 region is CASSPGTEGGTEAFF. Written as DNA, the CDR3 is TGTGCCAGCTCACCAGGTACGGAGGGTGGGACTGAAGCTTTCTTT. The genes are TRBV18 and TRBJ1-1; D is unclear. Germline values: CDR1 KGHSH, CDR2 LQKENI. The CDR3 spans 15 residues. V was pared by 2 bases and J by 5 bases, with 15 bases between.

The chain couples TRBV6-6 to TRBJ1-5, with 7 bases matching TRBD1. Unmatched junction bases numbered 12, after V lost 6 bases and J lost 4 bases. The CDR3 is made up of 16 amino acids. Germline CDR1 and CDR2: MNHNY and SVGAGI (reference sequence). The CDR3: CASRGGQRKINQPQHF. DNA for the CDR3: TGTGCCAGCAGGGGGGGACAGCGCAAGATAAATCAGCCCCAGCATTTT.

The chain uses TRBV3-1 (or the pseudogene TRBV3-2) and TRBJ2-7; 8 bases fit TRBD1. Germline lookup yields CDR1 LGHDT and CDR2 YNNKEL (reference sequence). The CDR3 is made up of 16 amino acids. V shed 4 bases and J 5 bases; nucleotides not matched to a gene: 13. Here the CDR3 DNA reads TGTGCCAGCAGCCTCGGATTCAGGGGGCGTGCGCACGAGCAGTACTTC. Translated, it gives CASSLGFRGRAHEQYF.

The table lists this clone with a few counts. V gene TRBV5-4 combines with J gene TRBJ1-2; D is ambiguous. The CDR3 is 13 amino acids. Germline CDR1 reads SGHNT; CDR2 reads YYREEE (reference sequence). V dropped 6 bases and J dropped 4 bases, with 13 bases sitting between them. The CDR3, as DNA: TGTGCCAGCACCTCGTACGGGTCCTATGGCTACACCTTC. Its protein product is CASTSYGSYGYTF.

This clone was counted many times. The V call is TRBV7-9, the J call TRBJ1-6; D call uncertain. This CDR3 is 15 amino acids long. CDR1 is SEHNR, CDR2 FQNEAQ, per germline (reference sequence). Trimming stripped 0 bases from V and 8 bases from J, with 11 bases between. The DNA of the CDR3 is TGTGCCAGCAGCTTAGCGCTAGGCAAGGATTCACCCCTCCACTTT. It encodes CASSLALGKDSPLHF.